Following are 25 T cell receptor beta chains from one sample sequenced in a study of T-cell memory formation after mild COVID-19. TCRdb called the 5' RACE reads again in MiXCR, with one record for every CDR3 protein. The table has about 140,000 distinct CDR3 sequences, 11% to 15% seen once; the top ten hold more than 25%. The sequenced sample consisted of PBMCs or a T cell subset sorted from them (not recorded which). The source is an adult woman who had mild COVID-19 (a few samples of this study predate the infection). Cell type and time point are not known.

This clonotype occurred a few times. The chain carries TRBV27 and TRBJ2-7; a possible D gene is TRBD2 (5 bases). The ends were cut back, 9 bases at V and 0 bases at J, with 15 bases in the middle. Looked up from germline, CDR1 is MNHEY and CDR2 is SMNVEV (reference sequence). The CDR3 totals 14 residues. CDR3 loop: CASSSAESSYEQYF. In DNA, the CDR3 is TGTGCCAGTTCGTCAGCGGAGAGCTCCTACGAGCAGTACTTC.

This chain joins TRBV12-3 or TRBV12-4 and TRBJ2-3; D unresolved. This CDR3 comprises 14 residues. Trimming took 1 base from V and 2 from J, leaving 7 bases between them. DNA of the CDR3: TGTGCCAGCAGTTTAGGGGGAAACACAGATACGCAGTATTTT. Encoded protein: CASSLGGNTDTQYF.

This clonotype was recorded a few times. This chain joins TRBV5-6 and TRBJ2-7; D ambiguous. Germline loops: CDR1 SGHDT, CDR2 YYEEEE. The ends were cut back, 0 bases at V and 9 bases at J, with 10 bases in the middle. CDR3 length: 12 residues. The CDR3 bases are TGTGCCAGCAGCTTGGGAGAAGACCGGCAGTACTTC. Its protein is CASSLGEDRQYF.

This clonotype was detected a few times. The chain recombines TRBV9 with TRBJ2-6, with D possibly called TRBD1 or TRBD2 (5 bases each). V was shortened by 6 bases and J by 6 bases, with 22 bases between the two germline ends. Germline values: CDR1 SGDLS, CDR2 YYNGEE. This CDR3 contains 17 residues. The CDR3 nucleotides are TGTGCCAGCACCGGGACGGGTAAAAAACGTCCGGCCAACGTCCTGACTTTC. Its translation: CASTGTGKKRPANVLTF.

The table lists this clonotype with a few counts. The genes are TRBV4-1 and TRBJ1-1, with D unresolved. The CDR3 runs 13 residues. CDR1 MGHRA and CDR2 YSYEKL come from the germline V gene. Trimming shortened V by 2 bases and J by 3 bases, and 7 bases separated the two germline ends. CDR3 sequence (DNA): TGCGCCAGCAGCCAACTCAGAGACACTGAAGCTTTCTTT. Translated, it gives CASSQLRDTEAFF.

This clonotype occurred a few times. The rearrangement links TRBV7-8 to TRBJ2-2; no clear D. CDR1 and CDR2 (germline): SGHVS, FQNEAQ. The CDR3 contains 14 residues. Trimming took off 5 bases at V and 1 base at J, with 8 bases between the two ends. Here the CDR3 DNA reads TGTGCCAGCAGCCCCCACCAGAACACCGGGGAGCTGTTTTTT. It translates to CASSPHQNTGELFF.

This clonotype was recorded a few times. The V and J genes are TRBV12-3 or TRBV12-4 and TRBJ2-2; D possibly uses TRBD1 or TRBD2 (5 bases each). CDR3 length equals 13 residues. V was trimmed by 5 bases and J by 6 bases, leaving 10 bases between them. CDR3 DNA sequence: TGTGCCAGCAGTCCCCCGGGACCCGGGGAGCTGTTTTTT. Translating it yields CASSPPGPGELFF.

This clonotype was observed a handful of times. The gene calls are TRBV10-3 and TRBJ2-2, with D possibly being TRBD1 or TRBD2 (5 bases each). CDR1 and CDR2 from the germline V gene are ENHRY and SYGVKD. The V gene lost 10 bases and the J gene lost 6 bases, with 15 bases spanning the gap. This CDR3 has 13 amino acids. The CDR3 protein is CASATSGPGELFF. In nucleotides, the CDR3 is TGTGCCAGCGCGACCTCGGGGCCCGGGGAGCTGTTTTTT.

This sequence joins TRBV11-2 and TRBJ2-1; D gene ambiguous. The length of the CDR3 is 13 residues. Germline V gene data show CDR1 as SGHAT and CDR2 as FQNNGV. Trimming removed 2 bases from V and 7 bases from J, with 9 bases in between. The CDR3 here is CASSLIRTNEQFF. The CDR3 region has the DNA TGTGCCAGCAGCTTAATCAGGACGAATGAGCAGTTCTTC.

In its sample, this clonotype was seen a few times. V is TRBV7-2 and J is TRBJ2-3; D is possibly TRBD1 (5 bases). Between the trimmed V and J ends, which lost 4 bases and 6 bases, there was a span of 20 bases. The CDR3 contains 16 residues. CDR1 and CDR2 (germline): SGHTA, FQGNSA. The CDR3 DNA reads as TGTGCCAGCAGCTGGGGCGCTTCAGCGCTCCTGGATACGCAGTATTTT. This gives the protein CASSWGASALLDTQYF.

The genes are TRBV6-5 and TRBJ1-1; TRBD1 agrees at 7 bases. Germline values: CDR1 MNHEY, CDR2 SVGAGI. The ends lost 0 bases at V and 6 bases at J; junction bases unmatched: 4. This CDR3 comprises 14 residues. The CDR3 loop reads CASSYSKGAPEAFF. CDR3 nucleotides: TGTGCCAGCAGTTACTCGAAGGGGGCCCCTGAAGCTTTCTTT.

This clonotype was detected a few times. The rearrangement uses TRBV5-1 and TRBJ2-7; 9 bases are shared with TRBD2. The germline V gene encodes CDR1 SGHRS and CDR2 YFSETQ. CDR3 size: 15 residues. With V trimmed by 1 base and J by 3 bases, 5 bases remained unmatched. The CDR3: CASSLTLAGIYEQYF. The DNA of the CDR3 is TGCGCCAGCAGCTTGACCCTAGCGGGAATCTACGAGCAGTACTTC.

This chain uses TRBV4-1 with TRBJ2-3, with 7 nucleotides matching TRBD2. Germline V CDR1 and CDR2: MGHRA, YSYEKL. The trim removed 0 bases at V and 2 bases at J, leaving 5 bases unmatched. The CDR3 covers 16 residues. The CDR3 sequence: CASSQESSGFTDTQYF. CDR3 bases: TGCGCCAGCAGCCAAGAGTCTAGCGGCTTCACAGATACGCAGTATTTT.

J is TRBJ2-1 and V is TRBV12-3 or TRBV12-4, with TRBD2 as a possible D gene (5 bases). Trimming removed 5 bases at V and 9 bases at J, with 26 bases between. The CDR3 has 17 amino acids. This chain's CDR3 is CASSPPTDVWASGEQFF. CDR3 nucleotide sequence: TGTGCCAGCAGTCCACCCACCGACGTGTGGGCGAGCGGTGAGCAGTTCTTC.

This clonotype was seen a few times. The chain joins TRBV10-3 to TRBJ2-7, with 11 bases aligning to TRBD2. Germline CDR1 ENHRY, CDR2 SYGVKD. The CDR3 extends over 15 amino acids. V shed 3 bases and J 4 bases; nucleotides not matched to a gene: 5. The CDR3 DNA sequence: TGTGCCATCAGTGAAGAGACTAGCGGGAATTACGAGCAGTACTTC. This codes for CAISEETSGNYEQYF.

This clonotype was counted many times. This chain links TRBV4-3 with TRBJ2-1; 9 bases fit TRBD2. This CDR3 comprises 16 residues. Unmatched junction bases numbered 8, after V lost 3 bases and J lost 5 bases. Germline lookup yields CDR1 LGHNA and CDR2 YSLEER. DNA of the CDR3: TGCGCCAGCAGCCAGGACCGACTAGCGGTTAACAATGAGCAGTTCTTC. Translating gives CASSQDRLAVNNEQFF.

The V and J genes are TRBV2 and TRBJ1-2; D gene uncertain. Trimming removed 0 bases at V and 5 bases at J, with 10 bases between. The CDR3 length is 14 residues. Germline values: CDR1 SNHLY, CDR2 FYNNEI. CDR3 residues: CASSEALLSYGYTF. CDR3 DNA: TGTGCCAGCAGTGAAGCGCTTCTTAGTTATGGCTACACCTTC.

This clonotype has only a few counts. V and J are TRBV30 and TRBJ1-4; D possibly corresponds to TRBD1 (6 bases). Trimming pared 4 bases from V and 6 bases from J, leaving 15 bases between. This CDR3 spans 14 amino acids. In germline, CDR1 is GTSNPN, CDR2 SVGIG (reference sequence). In DNA, the CDR3 is TGTGCCTGGACCAAGGACAGTCTTTATGAAAAACTGTTTTTT. Its translation: CAWTKDSLYEKLFF.

In this sample, this clonotype turned up a few times. The CDR3 bases are TGTGCCAGCACCAAGGACAGGAAGAACACTGAAGCTTTCTTT. Protein product: CASTKDRKNTEAFF. The chain employs TRBV12-3 or TRBV12-4 and TRBJ1-1; TRBD1 aligns across 7 bases. The ends lost 7 bases at V and 1 base at J; junction bases unmatched: 6. The CDR3 runs to 14 residues.

This clonotype was counted a few times. This rearrangement joins TRBV20-1 to TRBJ2-7, with TRBD2 as a possible D gene (5 bases). The CDR3 extends over 14 amino acids. With 0 bases removed from V and 1 base from J, the gap between germline ends came to 10 bases. Per germline, CDR1 DFQATT and CDR2 SNEGSKA (reference sequence). CDR3 sequence reads: CSARDQAVSYEQYF. The CDR3 DNA is TGCAGTGCTAGAGATCAAGCGGTTTCCTACGAGCAGTACTTC.

The V call is TRBV11-3, the J call TRBJ1-6; the D is unclear. Looked up from germline, CDR1 is SGHNT and CDR2 is YENEEA. V gave up 0 bases and J gave up 9 bases, with 3 bases separating them. There are 12 residues in the CDR3. This CDR3 is CASSLEGSPLHF. The CDR3 DNA is TGTGCCAGCAGCTTAGAGGGTTCACCCCTCCACTTT.

The rearrangement links TRBV11-2 to TRBJ1-2, with 11 bases aligning to TRBD1. The CDR3 sequence is 17 residues long. Unmatched junction bases numbered 6, after V lost 1 base and J lost 2 bases. Germline V gives CDR1 SGHAT, CDR2 FQNNGV. CDR3 bases: TGTGCCAGCAGCTTAGGGACAGGGGGCATGGGGAACTATGGCTACACCTTC. Its translation is CASSLGTGGMGNYGYTF.

The chain joins TRBV6-2 or TRBV6-3 to TRBJ2-3; possibly TRBD2 for D (5 bases). This CDR3 contains 16 residues. Germline V gene lookup returns CDR1 MNHEY and CDR2 SVGEGT. V dropped 2 bases and J dropped 2 bases, with 14 bases sitting between them. The CDR3 region is CASSYIQPRDTDTQYF. The DNA of the CDR3 is TGTGCCAGCAGTTACATTCAACCCCGGGACACAGATACGCAGTATTTT.

This sequence joins TRBV7-9 and TRBJ2-3; 8 bases align to TRBD2. V shed 6 bases and J 0 bases; nucleotides not matched to a gene: 14. CDR3 size: 18 residues. The V gene's germline CDR1 is SEHNR and CDR2 FQNEAQ (reference sequence). CDR3 protein: CASSFSGTAGSSTDTQYF. The DNA of the CDR3 is TGTGCCAGCAGTTTTAGCGGGACCGCAGGGTCTAGCACAGATACGCAGTATTTT.

This clonotype was found a few times. The gene calls are TRBV9 and TRBJ2-2; D unclear. CDR1 and CDR2 from the germline V gene are SGDLS and YYNGEE. The CDR3 contains 14 residues. V dropped 4 bases and J dropped 3 bases, with 10 bases sitting between them. The CDR3 DNA is TGTGCCAGCAGCCCCCACGGAGACACCGGGGAGCTGTTTTTT. Its translation is CASSPHGDTGELFF.